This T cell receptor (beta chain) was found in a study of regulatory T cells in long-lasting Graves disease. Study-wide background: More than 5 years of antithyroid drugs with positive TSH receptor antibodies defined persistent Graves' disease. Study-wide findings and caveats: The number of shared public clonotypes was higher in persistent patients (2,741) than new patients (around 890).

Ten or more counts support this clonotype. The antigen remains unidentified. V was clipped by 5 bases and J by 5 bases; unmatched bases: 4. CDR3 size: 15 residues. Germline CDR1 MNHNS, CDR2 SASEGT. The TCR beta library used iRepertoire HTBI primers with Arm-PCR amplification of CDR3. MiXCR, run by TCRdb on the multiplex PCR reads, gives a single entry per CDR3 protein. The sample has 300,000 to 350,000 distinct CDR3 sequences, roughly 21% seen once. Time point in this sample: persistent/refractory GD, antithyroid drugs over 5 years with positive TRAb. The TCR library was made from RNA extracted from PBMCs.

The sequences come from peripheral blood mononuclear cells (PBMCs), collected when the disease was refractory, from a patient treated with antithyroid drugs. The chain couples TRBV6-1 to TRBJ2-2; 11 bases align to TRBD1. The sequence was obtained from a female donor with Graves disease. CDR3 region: CASSPDRGQTGELFF. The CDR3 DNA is TGTGCCAGCAGTCCGGACAGGGGGCAGACCGGGGAGCTGTTTTTT.